Each of the 32 T cell receptor beta chains below was sequenced from the same sample in a study of cytomegalovirus exposure and HLA in healthy donors (dated by TCRdb to 2016 to 2017). Libraries were constructed by the immunoSEQ multiplex PCR assay. A mixture of 60 forward primers for TCR Vbeta segments and 13 reverse primers for TCR Jbeta segments was used in the multiplex PCR. TCRdb carries this immuneACCESS record with in-frame sequences only. Its versions omit some clonotypes, under half of them owing to an unresolved V gene in the studies checked, with the rest unexplained. The sample table shows about 190,000 clones, and just under 75% are seen once. Of the sample, about 3.1% falls within the top ten clones. The source material was PBMCs. These receptors all stem from a woman in her twenties or thirties in good health and CMV-seropositive.

V gene TRBV5-6 combines with J gene TRBJ2-5; perhaps TRBD2 as D (5 bases). CDR1 and CDR2 (germline): SGHDT, YYEEEE. V was cut by 2 bases and J by 3 bases, with 8 bases left in between. This CDR3 is 13 amino acids long. The CDR3: CASSLTGEETQYF. CDR3 nucleotide sequence: TGTGCCAGCAGCTTAACCGGGGAAGAGACCCAGTACTTC. The full variable domain, completed using reference TRBV5-6 and TRBJ2-5, is DAGVTQSPTHLIKTRGQQVTLRCSPKSGHDTVSWYQQALGQGPQFIFQYYEEEERQRGNFPDRFSGHQFPNYSSELNVNALLLGDSALYLCASSLTGEETQYFGPGTRLLVL.

V usage is TRBV7-9 and J usage is TRBJ1-4, with D tentatively TRBD1 (5 bases). Trimming took 7 bases from V and 7 from J, leaving 16 bases between them. CDR1 and CDR2 (germline): SEHNR, FQNEAQ (reference sequence). The CDR3 runs 14 residues. CDR3 bases: TGTGCCAGCACCGACAGTGTCCTGGGTGAAAAACTGTTTTTT. Translation: CASTDSVLGEKLFF.

The V gene is TRBV6-6, the J gene TRBJ1-1; TRBD1 is a possible D gene (6 bases). From germline, CDR1 is MNHNY and CDR2 SVGAGI (reference sequence). With 6 bases removed from V and 0 bases from J, the gap between germline ends came to 11 bases. The CDR3 is 14 residues long. CDR3 sequence (DNA): TGTGCCAGCAGCGAACAGGGACTGAACACTGAAGCTTTCTTT. The encoded protein is CASSEQGLNTEAFF.

The gene calls are TRBV4-3 and TRBJ1-2; TRBD1 agrees at 7 bases. V shed 1 base and J 5 bases; nucleotides not matched to a gene: 13. The CDR3 covers 17 residues. Germline loops: CDR1 LGHNA, CDR2 YSLEER. CDR3 DNA: TGCGCCAGCAGCCAAGCCGCCCGACAGGGATCAACGTATGGCTACACCTTC. Its protein product is CASSQAARQGSTYGYTF.

This chain uses TRBV6-4 with TRBJ1-1; 9 bases agree with TRBD1. The V gene's germline CDR1 is MRHNA and CDR2 SNTAGT. V was pared by 6 bases and J by 2 bases, with 7 bases of the junction left unmatched. The CDR3 contains 15 residues. The CDR3 region has the DNA TGTGCCAGCAGACCACAGGGGGCAACAAACACTGAAGCTTTCTTT. Translation gives CASRPQGATNTEAFF.

This chain uses TRBV6-5 with TRBJ2-1, with TRBD2 matching 12 bases. The germline V gene encodes CDR1 MNHEY and CDR2 SVGAGI. With V trimmed by 5 bases and J by 8 bases, 7 bases remained unmatched. CDR3 length equals 15 residues. This CDR3 is CASSHLAGGGDEQFF. The CDR3, as DNA: TGTGCCAGCAGTCACCTAGCGGGAGGGGGCGATGAGCAGTTCTTC.

The sample holds a few counts of this clone. The chain couples TRBV10-3 to TRBJ2-1; 9 bases agree with TRBD2. V lost 7 bases, J lost 4 bases, and 14 bases stayed unmatched. Germline V CDR1 and CDR2: ENHRY, SYGVKD. This CDR3 contains 17 residues. CDR3 sequence reads: CAIKGDSSSGNYNEQFF. The DNA for the CDR3 is TGTGCCATCAAAGGGGACAGTTCTAGCGGGAATTACAATGAGCAGTTCTTC.

The chain carries TRBV19 and TRBJ1-5; TRBD1 matches 9 bases. Germline-derived CDR1 and CDR2 are LNHDA and SQIVND (reference sequence). This CDR3 comprises 15 residues. The V segment lost 7 bases and the J segment 4 bases; nucleotides outside the gene matches: 8. The CDR3 DNA reads TGTGCCAGTATTCCCGACAGGGGGGCAAATCAGCCCCAGCATTTT. It specifies CASIPDRGANQPQHF.

V gene TRBV6-1 combines with J gene TRBJ1-3; D is uncertain. Trimming stripped 9 bases from V and 0 bases from J, with 9 bases between. The CDR3 runs 13 residues. The germline CDR1 and CDR2 sequences are MNHNS and SASEGT. The DNA of the CDR3 is TGTGCCAGTCGGCGGCTCTCTGGAAACACCATATATTTT. This sequence encodes CASRRLSGNTIYF.

The rearrangement links TRBV7-9 to TRBJ2-3, with a tentative D call TRBD2 (6 bases). Trimming cost V 2 bases and J 5 bases, with 14 bases left between them. The CDR3 spans 15 residues. Germline V gene lookup returns CDR1 SEHNR and CDR2 FQNEAQ (reference sequence). CDR3 DNA sequence: TGTGCCAGCAGCTTACACGGGGGAGCGAAAGATACGCAGTATTTT. This sequence encodes CASSLHGGAKDTQYF.

This chain links TRBV28 with TRBJ2-7, with 7 bases identical to TRBD2. From germline, CDR1 is MDHEN and CDR2 SYDVKM. V gave up 4 bases and J gave up 0 bases; unmatched junction bases: 9. This CDR3 is 16 amino acids long. The CDR3 bases are TGTGCCAGCAGTTCCTTCGGGCTAGCGGACTCCTACGAGCAGTACTTC. This encodes CASSSFGLADSYEQYF.

The chain combines TRBV6-6 with TRBJ2-7; 7 bases align to TRBD1. This CDR3 region has 13 residues. V shed 5 bases and J 1 base; nucleotides not matched to a gene: 2. Germline values: CDR1 MNHNY, CDR2 SVGAGI (reference sequence). The CDR3 DNA reads as TGTGCCAGCAGTCGACAGGGATCCTACGAGCAGTACTTC. It codes for CASSRQGSYEQYF.

A note on this clone: Within the sample, other DNA sequences also encode this same CDR3. This chain connects TRBV7-2 to TRBJ2-6; 9 nucleotides line up with TRBD2. The CDR3 runs 16 residues. Germline assignment: CDR1 SGHTA and CDR2 FQGNSA. V lost 5 bases and J lost 0; bases outside the gene matches: 2. CDR3 sequence: CASSQTSGSGANVLTF. The DNA for the CDR3 is TGTGCCAGCAGCCAGACTAGCGGCTCTGGGGCCAACGTCCTGACTTTC.

The chain has TRBV28 and TRBJ2-2; maybe TRBD1 (5 bases). CDR3 length: 15 residues. Trimming pared 5 bases from V and 11 bases from J, leaving 21 bases between. CDR1 and CDR2 from the germline V gene are MDHEN and SYDVKM. CDR3 DNA sequence: TGTGCCAGCAGTACAACTCTTGACAGTTGGGGTGAGCTGTTTTTT. Amino acid sequence: CASSTTLDSWGELFF.

This clone was seen a handful of times. V is TRBV27 and J is TRBJ2-3; TRBD2 matches at 9 bases. Germline CDR1 and CDR2: MNHEY and SMNVEV (reference sequence). The CDR3 is made up of 15 amino acids. With V trimmed by 6 bases and J by 6 bases, 10 bases remained unmatched. The CDR3 region has the DNA TGTGCCAGCAGAGGCGGGAGGGCAGGAGAGGATACGCAGTATTTT. Its translation is CASRGGRAGEDTQYF.

This clone was seen a single time. The CDR3 bases are TGTGCCCGGGAGAGGGGGCGAGGCAATCAGCCCCAGCATTTT. It encodes CARERGRGNQPQHF. The V call is TRBV19, the J call TRBJ1-5; 7 bases align to TRBD1. Looked up from germline, CDR1 is LNHDA and CDR2 is SQIVND (reference sequence). This CDR3 is 14 amino acids long. V gave up 11 bases and J gave up 2 bases; unmatched junction bases: 9. The whole variable domain, filled in from reference TRBV19 and TRBJ1-5, reads DGGITQSPKYLFRKEGQNVTLSCEQNLNHDAMYWYRQDPGQGLRLIYYSQIVNDFQKGDIAEGYSVSREKKESFPLTVTSAQKNPTAFYLCARERGRGNQPQHFGDGTRLSIL.

The V call is TRBV28, the J call TRBJ1-2; possibly TRBD1 for D (6 bases). CDR3 size: 13 residues. V lost 6 bases and J 2 bases, leaving 10 bases between the germline ends. Germline V gives CDR1 MDHEN, CDR2 SYDVKM. In DNA, the CDR3 is TGTGCCAGCAGCACCGGACAGAACTATGGCTACACCTTC. It codes for CASSTGQNYGYTF.

This chain links TRBV19 with TRBJ2-1; D unresolved. This CDR3 has 15 amino acids. Looked up from germline, CDR1 is LNHDA and CDR2 is SQIVND (reference sequence). V was shortened by 0 bases and J by 2 bases, with 8 bases between the two germline ends. The CDR3 spells CASSIDEQTYNEQFF. The DNA for the CDR3 is TGTGCCAGTAGTATAGATGAACAGACCTACAATGAGCAGTTCTTC.

This clone appeared a few times. The CDR3 DNA sequence: TGTGCCAGCAGCCAAGACGATAGCGGGGCTGGGGCCAACGTCCTGACTTTC. Protein sequence: CASSQDDSGAGANVLTF. J is TRBJ2-6 and V is TRBV4-2, with TRBD2 matching over 8 bases. CDR1 and CDR2 from the germline V gene are LGHNA and YNFKEQ. This CDR3 comprises 17 residues. V was clipped by 0 bases and J by 2 bases; unmatched bases: 3.

V and J are TRBV5-1 and TRBJ2-7, with TRBD1 matching 8 bases. Germline lookup yields CDR1 SGHRS and CDR2 YFSETQ. J lost 2 bases, V lost 0 bases, and 7 bases had no gene match. CDR3 length: 16 amino acids. For the CDR3, the DNA is TGCGCCAGCAGCTTGGATTTCCAGGGGGCTACCTACGAGCAGTACTTC. This encodes CASSLDFQGATYEQYF.

The chain combines TRBV27 with TRBJ2-7; TRBD2 matches 8 bases. The V segment lost 4 bases and the J segment 6 bases; nucleotides outside the gene matches: 8. The CDR3 contains 14 residues. Germline CDR1 is MNHEY and CDR2 is SMNVEV (reference sequence). CDR3 coding DNA: TGTGCCAGCAGTTACGGGGGGGAAGGGATCGAGCAGTACTTC. It is translated as CASSYGGEGIEQYF.

The rearrangement links TRBV2 to TRBJ2-5; the match to TRBD2 covers 7 bases. Matching the DNA end better, TRBJ2-7 makes the J call doubtful. Looked up from germline, CDR1 is SNHLY and CDR2 is FYNNEI. There are 12 residues in the CDR3. The CDR3 reads CASEREAYEQYF. Here the CDR3 DNA reads TGTGCCAGCGAGCGGGAAGCCTACGAGCAGTACTTC.

The rearrangement uses TRBV13 and TRBJ2-7; D perhaps matches TRBD2 (6 bases). This CDR3 has 15 amino acids. V was trimmed by 3 bases and J by 2 bases, leaving 14 bases between them. CDR1 is PRHDT and CDR2 is FYEKMQ in the germline V gene (reference sequence). The CDR3 DNA sequence: TGTGCCAGCAGCTTTTCCGGGGGTTATGCCTACGAGCAGTACTTC. As protein: CASSFSGGYAYEQYF.

The chain links TRBV2 to TRBJ2-1, with 7 bases aligning to TRBD2. CDR3 length equals 14 residues. After removal of 7 bases from V and 2 bases from J, the junction contained 5 bases not matched to a gene. Germline CDR1 SNHLY, CDR2 FYNNEI. Here the CDR3 DNA reads TGTGCCAGCAAGGCGGGAGCTCCCTACAATGAGCAGTTCTTC. This codes for CASKAGAPYNEQFF.

The genes are TRBV2 and TRBJ2-7, with D unresolved. Germline V gene sequence: CDR1 SNHLY, CDR2 FYNNEI. The CDR3 runs 12 residues. Trimming removed 5 bases at V and 7 bases at J, with 12 bases between. The CDR3 protein is CASSSTGWEQYF. For the CDR3, the DNA is TGTGCCAGCAGTTCGACTGGGTGGGAGCAGTACTTC.

The chain couples TRBV5-6 to TRBJ2-3, with D maybe TRBD2 (6 bases). Germline V gene lookup returns CDR1 SGHDT and CDR2 YYEEEE. The CDR3 is 14 amino acids. Trimming removed 1 base from V and 4 bases from J, with 10 bases in between. The CDR3, as DNA: TGTGCCAGCAGCTTGTGGAGGGTCCCAGATACGCAGTATTTT. This sequence encodes CASSLWRVPDTQYF.

This clone was recorded a few times. The genes are TRBV7-6 and TRBJ2-1, with 9 positions matching TRBD2. Germline-derived CDR1 and CDR2 are SGHVS and FNYEAQ. The CDR3 contains 15 residues. Trimming took 1 base from V and 7 from J; bases not matched to a gene: 5. CDR3 sequence (DNA): TGTGCCAGCAGCTTAGATAGCGGGAGTTTGAATGAGCAGTTCTTC. This codes for CASSLDSGSLNEQFF.

The chain carries TRBV2 and TRBJ1-2, with TRBD1 matching over 8 bases. Germline CDR1 reads SNHLY; CDR2 reads FYNNEI. The CDR3 runs to 13 residues. The V gene end was trimmed by 1 base and the J gene end by 8 bases; junction bases not matched to a gene: 3. For the CDR3, the DNA is TGTGCCAGCAGTGAAGGGACAGGGAGAGGCTACACCTTC. It codes for CASSEGTGRGYTF.

The chain carries TRBV29-1 and TRBJ2-5, with D tentatively TRBD2 (5 bases). The CDR3 extends over 12 amino acids. Germline V gene lookup returns CDR1 SQVTM and CDR2 ANQGSEA. V was cut by 2 bases and J by 2 bases, with 6 bases left in between. The DNA of the CDR3 is TGCAGCGTTGAACGGGGTCAAGAGACCCAGTACTTC. It specifies CSVERGQETQYF. The entire variable domain, with the rest obtained from reference TRBV29-1 and TRBJ2-5, is as follows: SAVISQKPSRDICQRGTSLTIQCQVDSQVTMMFWYRQQPGQSLTLIATANQGSEATYESGFVIDKFPISRPNLTFSTLTVSNMSPEDSSIYLCSVERGQETQYFGPGTRLLVL.

This chain connects TRBV5-4 to TRBJ2-7, with TRBD2 identical over 11 bases. The CDR3 has 16 amino acids. V lost 4 bases to trimming and J lost 5 bases; unmatched junction nucleotides: 11. The V gene's germline CDR1 is SGHNT and CDR2 YYREEE (reference sequence). The CDR3 region has the DNA TGTGCCAGCAGCCCTGCGACTAGCGGGATAAGTAACGAGCAGTACTTC. Protein: CASSPATSGISNEQYF. Filled out from reference TRBV5-4 and TRBJ2-7, the complete variable domain reads ETGVTQSPTHLIKTRGQQVTLRCSSQSGHNTVSWYQQALGQGPQFIFQYYREEENGRGNFPPRFSGLQFPNYSSELNVNALELDDSALYLCASSPATSGISNEQYFGPGTRLTVT.

V gene TRBV7-6 combines with J gene TRBJ2-6; 8 bases are shared with TRBD1. The CDR3 covers 17 residues. CDR1 and CDR2 (germline): SGHVS, FNYEAQ. The V gene end was trimmed by 5 bases and the J gene end by 1 base; junction bases not matched to a gene: 7. This CDR3 is CASSAGTGWSGANVLTF. The CDR3 bases are TGTGCCAGCAGCGCCGGGACAGGCTGGTCTGGGGCCAACGTCCTGACTTTC.

This clone has only one observation. The J gene is TRBJ2-6, the V gene TRBV5-1, with D possibly being TRBD2 (5 bases). The V end was cut by 4 bases, the J end by 2 bases, with 19 bases between. Germline CDR1 is SGHRS and CDR2 is YFSETQ. There are 18 residues in the CDR3. DNA of the CDR3: TGCGCCAGCAGCCCAGGAGGTCAGGCTTGGGCTGGGGCCAACGTCCTGACTTTC. It yields the protein CASSPGGQAWAGANVLTF.